This paragraph covers one T cell receptor (beta chain) sequence. Its antigen is not known. Measured with immunoSEQ multiplex PCR; TCRdb has only the in-frame clones, and not every one. The repertoire consists of under 35,000 clones, with nearly 90% occurring once and the leading ten covering less than 25%. The germline gives CDR1 MNHEY, CDR2 SVGAGI. V was trimmed by 8 bases and J by 3 bases, leaving 11 bases between them. CDR3 length equals 12 residues. This sample was included in a study of a mutant IDH1 vaccine in newly diagnosed glioma. Overall study context: Commencement of vaccination occurred 4-6 weeks following radiotherapy alone, or concurrently with temozolomide cycles. Treated patients comprised around 60% males and approximately 40% females, mean age approximately 42 years. Those enrolled had earlier been treated with radiotherapy, temozolomide, or both, mostly both.

The time point: week 11, during vaccination. Doses consisted of 300 ug of mutant IDH1 20-mer peptide each, paired with topical imiquimod. The V and J genes are TRBV6-5 and TRBJ2-7; D is possibly TRBD1 (6 bases). The TCR comes from a man aged 18 to 30 with glioma. The source was PBMCs, collected from a glioma patient whose treatment included an IDH1 peptide vaccine. CDR3 protein: CASRTGNYEQYF. DNA of the CDR3: TGTGCCAGCCGCACAGGGAACTACGAGCAGTACTTC.